This entry lists 31 T cell receptor beta chains sequenced from one sample in a study of human versus mouse CDR3 diversity and MHC coevolution. Repertoires were generated with immunoSEQ multiplex PCR, while TCRdb's copy carries only in-frame clones and drops some. Counted here are roughly 86,000 clones, about 93% occurring once; the ten biggest clones make up around 1.3%. The sample comprised naive CD4+ T cells from blood. The sample's subset: CD45RO-negative CD62L-positive naive CD4 T cells. All receptors come from a person between 25 and 75 years old in good health.

The CDR3 DNA sequence: TGCGCCAGCAGCCAAGAGTGGGAGAGTGGTGAGCAGTTCTTC. Translating it yields CASSQEWESGEQFF. The chain employs TRBV4-3 and TRBJ2-1, with a possible D match to TRBD2 (5 bases). The germline gives CDR1 LGHNA, CDR2 YSLEER. The CDR3 has 14 residues. The V end lost 0 bases, the J end lost 9 bases, and 12 bases lay between the germline ends.

A remark on this clone: One junction end disagrees with the germline gene, perhaps due to a read error. V usage is TRBV18 and J usage is TRBJ1-1; 9 bases fit TRBD1. From germline, CDR1 is KGHSH and CDR2 LQKENI. The CDR3 extends over 14 amino acids. The DNA for the CDR3 is TGTGCCAGCTCCCCACAGGGGGCTAGGACTGAAGCTTTCTTT. This gives the protein CASSPQGARTEAFF. Combining the CDR3 with reference TRBV18 and TRBJ1-1 gives the whole variable domain NAGVMQNPRHLVRRRGQEARLRCSPMKGHSHVYWYRQLPEEGLKFMVYLQKENIIDESGMPKERFSAEFPKEGPSILRIQQVVRGDSAAYFCASSPQGARTEAFFGQGTRLTVV.

J is TRBJ2-2 and V is TRBV30; 9 bases agree with TRBD1. CDR3 length: 15 amino acids. Trimming cost V 1 base and J 5 bases; bases outside gene matches: 5. CDR1 is GTSNPN and CDR2 is SVGIG in the germline V gene (reference sequence). Written as DNA, the CDR3 is TGTGCCTGGAGTGAAGGGACAGGGACAACCGGGGAGCTGTTTTTT. This translates into CAWSEGTGTTGELFF.

This clone was counted a single time. Within the sample, other DNA sequences also encode this same CDR3. The chain is built from TRBV19 and TRBJ2-4, with D maybe TRBD1 (5 bases). There are 15 residues in the CDR3. Trimming stripped 3 bases from V and 7 bases from J, with 16 bases between. Germline V gene sequence: CDR1 LNHDA, CDR2 SQIVND (reference sequence). Here the CDR3 DNA reads TGTGCCAGTAGTATCGTAGGGCAGGGTGGGAACATTCAGTACTTC. This gives the protein CASSIVGQGGNIQYF.

The V and J genes are TRBV19 and TRBJ2-7; the match to TRBD1 covers 7 bases. This CDR3 comprises 14 residues. Germline V CDR1 and CDR2: LNHDA, SQIVND (reference sequence). The V segment lost 7 bases and the J segment 4 bases; nucleotides outside the gene matches: 10. The CDR3 nucleotides read TGTGCCAGTACCTCCCGGACAGGCCGGTACGAGCAGTACTTC. This translates into CASTSRTGRYEQYF.

The chain uses TRBV27 and TRBJ1-2, with TRBD1 identical over 7 bases. Germline V gives CDR1 MNHEY, CDR2 SMNVEV (reference sequence). Losses at the gene ends were 8 bases for V and 8 bases for J; bases not matched to a gene: 8. This CDR3 region has 12 residues. CDR3 bases: TGTGCCAGCTCCGCGACAGGGAGGGGCTACACCTTC. As protein: CASSATGRGYTF.

This chain connects TRBV30 to TRBJ2-7; 8 bases are a match to TRBD2. After removal of 2 bases from V and 6 bases from J, the junction contained 3 bases not matched to a gene. Germline CDR1 and CDR2: GTSNPN and SVGIG (reference sequence). The CDR3 is 12 residues long. The CDR3 DNA follows: TGTGCCTGGAGTTGGGCGGGGGGCGAGCAGTACTTC. This encodes CAWSWAGGEQYF.

This chain links TRBV5-6 with TRBJ1-2; 10 bases are a match to TRBD1. The V and J ends lost 0 bases and 6 bases, in that order; junction bases with no gene match: 5. CDR1 is SGHDT and CDR2 is YYEEEE in the germline V gene. The CDR3 is made up of 15 amino acids. The CDR3 sequence is CASSLVGQGGNGYTF. The CDR3 coding sequence is TGTGCCAGCAGCTTGGTTGGACAGGGGGGAAATGGCTACACCTTC.

The chain carries TRBV6-5 and TRBJ1-6; TRBD1 matches 7 bases. The CDR3 loop spans 15 amino acids. The junction had 10 bases not matched to a gene; V was cut back by 4 bases and J by 10 bases. Per the germline V gene, CDR1 is MNHEY and CDR2 is SVGAGI. CDR3 sequence (DNA): TGTGCCAGCAGTTCGGACAGGATGAGGAGATCACCCCTCCACTTT. This translates into CASSSDRMRRSPLHF.

This clone was picked up one time. V is TRBV18 and J is TRBJ2-1; 8 bases map to TRBD2. This CDR3 has 14 amino acids. The germline CDR1 and CDR2 sequences are KGHSH and LQKENI. V shed 6 bases and J 4 bases; nucleotides not matched to a gene: 5. CDR3 sequence reads: CASSGLASYNEQFF. In nucleotides, the CDR3 is TGTGCCAGCTCTGGACTAGCTTCGTACAATGAGCAGTTCTTC.

This rearrangement joins TRBV6-5 to TRBJ2-7, with D tentatively TRBD2 (5 bases). The CDR3 has 14 residues. Germline assignment: CDR1 MNHEY and CDR2 SVGAGI. V was pared by 2 bases and J by 4 bases, with 12 bases between. The CDR3 DNA reads TGTGCCAGCAGTTACAGGGTTTCGGGATACGAGCAGTACTTC. Translating gives CASSYRVSGYEQYF.

This sequence joins TRBV10-3 and TRBJ2-3, with TRBD2 matching over 8 bases. With 10 bases clipped from V and 6 bases from J, the junction kept 12 bases outside the gene matches. Germline values: CDR1 ENHRY, CDR2 SYGVKD. This CDR3 has 14 amino acids. In nucleotides, the CDR3 is TGTGCCACGGGGAAAAGCGGGGGTGGTGATACGCAGTATTTT. This sequence encodes CATGKSGGGDTQYF.

J is TRBJ2-7 and V is TRBV4-3, with 7 bases matching TRBD2. CDR3 size: 16 residues. CDR1 and CDR2 (germline): LGHNA, YSLEER. The V gene end was trimmed by 0 bases and the J gene end by 2 bases; junction bases not matched to a gene: 7. CDR3 sequence: CASSQDGGGGTYEQYF. Here the CDR3 DNA reads TGCGCCAGCAGCCAAGATGGGGGGGGTGGGACCTACGAGCAGTACTTC.

The chain recombines TRBV4-2 with TRBJ1-4; TRBD1 matches 12 bases. Germline values: CDR1 LGHNA, CDR2 YNFKEQ. The CDR3 loop spans 19 amino acids. Trimming took 0 bases from V and 5 from J; bases not matched to a gene: 10. As DNA, the CDR3 is TGTGCCAGCAGCCAAGATCTCCCCGGGACAGGGGGCGCCAATGAAAAACTGTTTTTT. Residues: CASSQDLPGTGGANEKLFF.

V gene TRBV30 combines with J gene TRBJ1-1; D might be TRBD1 (5 bases). CDR3 length equals 15 residues. Germline loops: CDR1 GTSNPN, CDR2 SVGIG (reference sequence). V dropped 0 bases and J dropped 2 bases, with 13 bases sitting between them. CDR3: CAWSVKRQINTEAFF. The DNA of the CDR3 is TGTGCCTGGAGTGTAAAAAGACAGATCAACACTGAAGCTTTCTTT.

This chain connects TRBV5-6 to TRBJ2-5; 8 positions agree with TRBD1. The J call is uncertain, as TRBJ2-7 better fits the DNA end. The CDR3 runs to 13 residues. Germline values: CDR1 SGHDT, CDR2 YYEEEE. The CDR3 DNA reads as TGTGCCAGCAGCTTTACAGGGGGCTACGAGCAGTACTTC. Translated: CASSFTGGYEQYF.

The gene calls are TRBV19 and TRBJ1-1, with D perhaps TRBD1 (5 bases). From germline, CDR1 is LNHDA and CDR2 SQIVND (reference sequence). Trimming removed 7 bases at V and 3 bases at J, with 18 bases between. This CDR3 spans 15 amino acids. In DNA, the CDR3 is TGTGCCAGTACCCACTGGGGGGGGTTTGACACTGAAGCTTTCTTT. This sequence encodes CASTHWGGFDTEAFF.

This clone was observed once. V is TRBV11-2 and J is TRBJ2-5; no clear D gene. V was clipped by 5 bases and J by 1 base, with 14 bases between them. The CDR3 is 15 amino acids. CDR1 SGHAT and CDR2 FQNNGV come from the germline V gene. This CDR3 is CASSPTQKPQETQYF. The DNA for the CDR3 is TGTGCCAGCAGCCCCACGCAGAAACCCCAAGAGACCCAGTACTTC.

The chain links TRBV5-1 to TRBJ2-1, with D perhaps TRBD2 (6 bases). The CDR3 runs 13 residues. Looked up from germline, CDR1 is SGHRS and CDR2 is YFSETQ. The V end lost 2 bases, the J end lost 6 bases, and 9 bases lay between the germline ends. The CDR3 here is CASSLLAVNEQFF. CDR3 coding DNA: TGCGCCAGCAGCTTACTAGCCGTCAATGAGCAGTTCTTC. Full variable domain (outside the CDR3, taken from reference TRBV5-1 and TRBJ2-1): KAGVTQTPRYLIKTRGQQVTLSCSPISGHRSVSWYQQTPGQGLQFLFEYFSETQRNKGNFPGRFSGRQFSNSRSEMNVSTLELGDSALYLCASSLLAVNEQFFGPGTRLTVL.

This chain uses TRBV18 with TRBJ1-1; 7 positions agree with TRBD1. Germline CDR1 reads KGHSH; CDR2 reads LQKENI. V dropped 1 base and J dropped 3; count of bases not matched to a gene: 2. CDR3 length: 14 amino acids. The CDR3: CASSPRTGDTEAFF. CDR3 sequence (DNA): TGTGCCAGCTCACCACGAACAGGGGACACTGAAGCTTTCTTT.

The chain recombines TRBV11-2 with TRBJ2-7; TRBD1 matches 9 bases. Germline V gene sequence: CDR1 SGHAT, CDR2 FQNNGV. V lost 8 bases, J lost 0 bases, and 8 bases stayed unmatched. The CDR3 is 15 residues long. This CDR3 is CASRRPGQGSYEQYF. The CDR3 DNA sequence: TGTGCCAGCCGCCGACCGGGACAGGGCTCCTACGAGCAGTACTTC.

The chain recombines TRBV27 with TRBJ2-1; D may be TRBD2 (7 bases). Deletions cut 2 bases from V and 5 bases from J, with 13 bases between. The CDR3 consists of 15 residues. Germline values: CDR1 MNHEY, CDR2 SMNVEV (reference sequence). CDR3 nucleotides: TGTGCCAGCAGTTTAGTCGGGGGGCCAAACAATGAGCAGTTCTTC. Protein product: CASSLVGGPNNEQFF.

J is TRBJ2-1 and V is TRBV19; 9 nucleotides line up with TRBD1. With V trimmed by 4 bases and J by 10 bases, 11 bases remained unmatched. Germline lookup yields CDR1 LNHDA and CDR2 SQIVND (reference sequence). The CDR3 has 15 residues. The CDR3 DNA reads as TGTGCCAGTAGTACGAGGGGGACAGGGTCGGGAGAGCAGTTCTTC. Its protein product is CASSTRGTGSGEQFF.

The chain is built from TRBV19 and TRBJ2-6; 12 bases fit TRBD2. This CDR3 has 17 amino acids. The germline gives CDR1 LNHDA, CDR2 SQIVND (reference sequence). The trim removed 6 bases at V and 2 bases at J, leaving 5 bases unmatched. For the CDR3, the DNA is TGTGCCAGTAGCCCGACTAGCGGGAGCCCTGGGGCCAACGTCCTGACTTTC. Protein product: CASSPTSGSPGANVLTF.

The CDR3 is CASSLTIGSYEQYF. The CDR3 DNA reads TGTGCCAGCAGCCTAACTATAGGCTCCTACGAGCAGTACTTC. The J gene is TRBJ2-7, the V gene TRBV7-9; D gene ambiguous. The V end lost 5 bases, the J end lost 0 bases, and 11 bases lay between the germline ends. The germline CDR1 and CDR2 sequences are SEHNR and FQNEAQ (reference sequence). The CDR3 runs to 14 residues.

CDR3 DNA sequence: TGTGCCAGCAGGGGACAGGGCTCCTACGAGCAGTACTTC. Amino acids: CASRGQGSYEQYF. The chain is built from TRBV11-2 and TRBJ2-7; 9 bases agree with TRBD1. The CDR3 extends over 13 amino acids. Germline V gene sequence: CDR1 SGHAT, CDR2 FQNNGV. The trim removed 6 bases at V and 0 bases at J, leaving 0 bases unmatched. The full variable domain, in which reference TRBV11-2 and TRBJ2-7 provide the parts outside the CDR3, is EAGVAQSPRYKIIEKRQSVAFWCNPISGHATLYWYQQILGQGPKLLIQFQNNGVVDDSQLPKDRFSAERLKGVDSTLKIQPAKLEDSAVYLCASRGQGSYEQYFGPGTRLTVT.

The chain is built from TRBV5-4 and TRBJ2-2, with 8 nucleotides matching TRBD2. Trimming cost V 4 bases and J 1 base; bases outside gene matches: 12. The CDR3 length is 18 residues. In germline, CDR1 is SGHNT, CDR2 YYREEE (reference sequence). The CDR3 coding sequence is TGTGCCAGCAGCCAAGTTTTCGGGCGGGAGGTGAACACCGGGGAGCTGTTTTTT. Amino acid sequence: CASSQVFGREVNTGELFF.

With regard to this clone: An end of the junction does not agree with germline; a read error may underlie this. Additional DNA sequences in this sample encode the identical CDR3. The chain links TRBV7-9 to TRBJ2-7, with D maybe TRBD2 (5 bases). The CDR3 loop spans 14 amino acids. Germline V gene sequence: CDR1 SEHNR, CDR2 FQNEAQ (reference sequence). The CDR3 here is CASSISGSFYEQYF. CDR3 coding DNA: TGCGCCAGCAGCATCAGCGGCTCCTTCTACGAGCAGTACTTC.

This chain uses TRBV19 with TRBJ2-3; 14 positions match TRBD2. CDR1 is LNHDA, CDR2 SQIVND, per germline (reference sequence). The junction had 11 bases not matched to a gene; V was cut back by 3 bases and J by 0 bases. The CDR3 is made up of 20 amino acids. The CDR3 spells CASSILGATSGRESTDTQYF. CDR3 in DNA: TGTGCCAGTAGTATTCTAGGAGCGACTAGCGGGAGGGAAAGCACAGATACGCAGTATTTT. Full variable domain (missing parts from reference TRBV19 and TRBJ2-3): DGGITQSPKYLFRKEGQNVTLSCEQNLNHDAMYWYRQDPGQGLRLIYYSQIVNDFQKGDIAEGYSVSREKKESFPLTVTSAQKNPTAFYLCASSILGATSGRESTDTQYFGPGTRLTVL.

The CDR3: CASSMEPGLGYGYTF. CDR3 sequence (DNA): TGCGCCAGCAGCATGGAGCCGGGGTTGGGCTATGGCTACACCTTC. The rearrangement links TRBV5-1 to TRBJ1-2; D uncertain. Looked up from germline, CDR1 is SGHRS and CDR2 is YFSETQ. This CDR3 contains 15 residues. Trimming cost V 4 bases and J 4 bases, with 17 bases left between them.

This sequence joins TRBV5-1 and TRBJ2-2, with TRBD2 matching over 9 bases. Germline V CDR1 and CDR2: SGHRS, YFSETQ. The CDR3 is made up of 18 amino acids. Trimming at V came to 0 bases and at J to 2 bases, leaving 8 bases not matched to a gene. CDR3: CASSLAASGIQNTGELFF. The CDR3 DNA sequence: TGCGCCAGCAGCTTGGCTGCTAGCGGGATACAAAACACCGGGGAGCTGTTTTTT.